The 23 T cell receptor beta chains reported below all come from one sample, sequenced in a study of blood T cell repertoires in COVID-19. Profiled with immunoSEQ multiplex PCR; TCRdb holds only in-frame clones, not every one. The sample gives about 200,000 clones, 85% to 90% of which show up once; 0.75% to 0.95% is in the top ten. The sample taken for sequencing was peripheral blood. The source is a woman between 65 and 79 years old with acute or convalescent COVID-19.

The rearrangement uses TRBV7-2 and TRBJ2-1, with 8 positions matching TRBD2. Germline V lookup: CDR1 SGHTA, CDR2 FQGNSA. The CDR3 is made up of 16 amino acids. Trimming at V came to 6 bases and at J to 8 bases, leaving 15 bases not matched to a gene. CDR3 in amino acids: CASRLGWLAGFDEQFF. The CDR3 nucleotides are TGTGCCAGCAGACTAGGGTGGCTAGCGGGTTTTGATGAGCAGTTCTTC.

The rearrangement joins TRBV5-1 to TRBJ2-7; 9 bases fit TRBD1. Trimming cost V 0 bases and J 3 bases; bases outside gene matches: 13. CDR1 and CDR2 (germline): SGHRS, YFSETQ. There are 18 residues in the CDR3. CDR3 loop: CASSLAPGQGSTHYEQYF. CDR3 DNA: TGCGCCAGCAGCTTGGCCCCGGGACAGGGATCCACTCACTACGAGCAGTACTTC.

This chain uses TRBV3-1 (or the pseudogene TRBV3-2) with TRBJ1-4; D is unresolved. The germline V gene encodes CDR1 LGHDT and CDR2 YNNKEL (reference sequence). CDR3 length: 12 amino acids. With 4 bases removed from V and 6 bases from J, the gap between germline ends came to 6 bases. The CDR3 region is CASSPRDEKLFF. The DNA for the CDR3 is TGTGCCAGCAGCCCCCGGGATGAAAAACTGTTTTTT.

V and J are TRBV2 and TRBJ2-7; TRBD1 is a possible D gene (5 bases). There are 14 residues in the CDR3. Germline CDR1 and CDR2: SNHLY and FYNNEI. The V end was cut by 6 bases, the J end by 7 bases, with 19 bases between. The CDR3 loop is CASSGDSAVGEQYF. The CDR3 DNA reads TGTGCCAGCAGCGGCGACAGCGCTGTGGGTGAGCAGTACTTC.

This clone was detected a few times. The chain combines TRBV9 with TRBJ1-6; no firm D call. Germline CDR1 and CDR2: SGDLS and YYNGEE. CDR3 length: 15 amino acids. V gave up 3 bases and J gave up 10 bases, with 17 bases separating them. The CDR3 DNA follows: TGTGCCAGCAGCGACAAAACCCGGCCGGGGTCACCCCTCCACTTT. As protein: CASSDKTRPGSPLHF.

V usage is TRBV10-2 and J usage is TRBJ2-5, with D possibly being TRBD1 (6 bases). The V and J ends lost 1 base and 5 bases respectively, with 20 bases between them. The germline V gene has CDR1 WSHSY and CDR2 SAAADI. The CDR3 has 17 amino acids. CDR3 sequence: CASSEYGQSRGRETQYF. The CDR3 DNA follows: TGCGCCAGCAGTGAGTACGGACAGTCCCGAGGGCGGGAGACCCAGTACTTC.

The CDR3 nucleotides read TGTGCCAGCAGCCTTAATAGCGGAGCGTATTCCGGGGAGCTGTTTTTT. It translates to CASSLNSGAYSGELFF. The genes are TRBV7-6 and TRBJ2-2; D might be TRBD2 (6 bases). Germline V lookup: CDR1 SGHVS, CDR2 FNYEAQ. V dropped 5 bases and J dropped 6 bases, with 19 bases sitting between them. The CDR3 is 16 amino acids.

The rearrangement joins TRBV4-1 to TRBJ1-1; TRBD1 is a possible D gene (5 bases). The V gene's germline CDR1 is MGHRA and CDR2 YSYEKL. Trimming took 3 bases from V and 2 from J, leaving 10 bases between them. The CDR3 totals 14 residues. CDR3 in DNA: TGCGCCAGCAGCCATTTACAGGTTAACACTGAAGCTTTCTTT. This codes for CASSHLQVNTEAFF.

The V call is TRBV7-2, the J call TRBJ1-3; 7 bases align to TRBD1. There are 15 residues in the CDR3. Trimming removed 2 bases from V and 3 bases from J; junction bases left unmatched: 4. Germline values: CDR1 SGHTA, CDR2 FQGNSA. CDR3 DNA sequence: TGTGCCAGCAGCTTACAAGGGGGCAATGGAAACACCATATATTTT. Translated, it gives CASSLQGGNGNTIYF.

J is TRBJ2-1 and V is TRBV20-1, with D possibly being TRBD2 (6 bases). CDR1 DFQATT and CDR2 SNEGSKA come from the germline V gene (reference sequence). The length of the CDR3 is 14 residues. Deletions cut 3 bases from V and 6 bases from J, with 15 bases between. CDR3 sequence: CSASSVRGGNEQFF. CDR3 sequence (DNA): TGCAGTGCTAGTAGCGTTAGGGGAGGCAATGAGCAGTTCTTC.

V usage is TRBV5-4 and J usage is TRBJ2-5; D possibly corresponds to TRBD1 (6 bases). There are 14 residues in the CDR3. V shed 3 bases and J shed 3 bases, with 12 bases lying between them. Germline-derived CDR1 and CDR2 are SGHNT and YYREEE (reference sequence). As DNA, the CDR3 is TGTGCCAGCAGCTCGATAGGACAGAAAGAGACCCAGTACTTC. It translates to CASSSIGQKETQYF.

This clone was recorded a few times. The genes are TRBV11-2 and TRBJ1-3; D unresolved. V was shortened by 5 bases and J by 5 bases, with 10 bases between the two germline ends. From germline, CDR1 is SGHAT and CDR2 FQNNGV. CDR3 size: 13 residues. CDR3 coding DNA: TGTGCCAGCAGCCAACCGGGGAGAAACACCATATATTTT. Translating it yields CASSQPGRNTIYF. Based on the CDR3 plus reference TRBV11-2 and TRBJ1-3, the full variable domain is EAGVAQSPRYKIIEKRQSVAFWCNPISGHATLYWYQQILGQGPKLLIQFQNNGVVDDSQLPKDRFSAERLKGVDSTLKIQPAKLEDSAVYLCASSQPGRNTIYFGEGSWLTVV.

J is TRBJ1-2 and V is TRBV2; D unclear. Between the trimmed V and J ends, which lost 2 bases and 4 bases, there was a span of 14 bases. The CDR3 spans 15 residues. The germline V gene has CDR1 SNHLY and CDR2 FYNNEI. The CDR3 sequence: CASSEQDGGRYGYTF. The CDR3 coding sequence is TGTGCCAGCAGTGAACAGGATGGAGGCCGCTATGGCTACACCTTC.

This clone has a single count. The J gene is TRBJ1-1, the V gene TRBV11-2; 9 bases map to TRBD1. Germline V gene sequence: CDR1 SGHAT, CDR2 FQNNGV. J was trimmed by 4 bases and V by 2 bases; bases with no gene match: 14. This CDR3 comprises 18 residues. The CDR3 protein is CASSLLPGQGKRSTEAFF. The CDR3 DNA follows: TGTGCCAGCAGCTTACTTCCGGGACAGGGAAAAAGGAGCACTGAAGCTTTCTTT.

The sample holds one count of this clone. V usage is TRBV6-2 or TRBV6-3 and J usage is TRBJ2-4, with no clear D. This CDR3 comprises 16 residues. CDR1 is MNHEY, CDR2 SVGEGT, per germline. V dropped 2 bases and J dropped 0 bases, with 11 bases sitting between them. The CDR3 region is CASSYGQQTAKNIQYF. The CDR3 DNA is TGTGCCAGCAGTTACGGGCAGCAAACAGCCAAAAACATTCAGTACTTC.

The CDR3 region is CASSVAGSGTSYEQYF. CDR3 nucleotides: TGTGCCAGCAGCGTAGCTGGTAGCGGGACCTCCTACGAGCAGTACTTC. The genes are TRBV9 and TRBJ2-7; 8 bases are a match to TRBD2. Germline values: CDR1 SGDLS, CDR2 YYNGEE. This CDR3 has 16 amino acids. With 0 bases clipped from V and 0 bases from J, the junction kept 5 bases outside the gene matches.

V is TRBV9 and J is TRBJ2-5, with D possibly TRBD2 on 5 matching bases. CDR3 length: 15 amino acids. The germline V gene encodes CDR1 SGDLS and CDR2 YYNGEE. Trimming pared 0 bases from V and 1 base from J, leaving 10 bases between. The CDR3 here is CASSVGVAIQETQYF. In DNA form, the CDR3 reads TGTGCCAGCAGCGTAGGGGTAGCGATCCAAGAGACCCAGTACTTC. Drawing the rest from reference TRBV9 and TRBJ2-5, the complete variable domain is DSGVTQTPKHLITATGQRVTLRCSPRSGDLSVYWYQQSLDQGLQFLIQYYNGEERAKGNILERFSAQQFPDLHSELNLSSLELGDSALYFCASSVGVAIQETQYFGPGTRLLVL.

The J gene is TRBJ2-5, the V gene TRBV4-1; the match to TRBD2 covers 9 bases. Germline CDR1 is MGHRA and CDR2 is YSYEKL. V trimming: 3 bases; J trimming: 5 bases; junction bases outside the gene matches: 10. The CDR3 runs to 16 residues. The CDR3 DNA reads as TGCGCCAGCAGCCAGACCCTAGCGGGAAATTCGGAGACCCAGTACTTC. Its translation: CASSQTLAGNSETQYF.

The V call is TRBV6-5, the J call TRBJ1-3; 7 bases map to TRBD1. Germline lookup yields CDR1 MNHEY and CDR2 SVGAGI. CDR3 size: 15 residues. Unmatched junction bases numbered 7, after V lost 5 bases and J lost 3 bases. As DNA, the CDR3 is TGTGCCAGCAGTCCTTCCAGGGACAGTGGAAACACCATATATTTT. Its translation is CASSPSRDSGNTIYF.

This rearrangement joins TRBV11-3 to TRBJ2-3; no clear D. The CDR3 covers 16 residues. The V gene's germline CDR1 is SGHNT and CDR2 YENEEA. V lost 5 bases and J 0 bases, leaving 15 bases between the germline ends. CDR3 in DNA: TGTGCCAGCAGCCCACGACTGTTTCTGAGCACAGATACGCAGTATTTT. This codes for CASSPRLFLSTDTQYF.

The V call is TRBV2, the J call TRBJ1-1, with D uncertain. This CDR3 region has 12 residues. V dropped 3 bases and J dropped 4 bases, with 6 bases sitting between them. The germline CDR1 and CDR2 sequences are SNHLY and FYNNEI. The CDR3, as DNA: TGTGCCAGCAGTGACAGATTCACTGAAGCTTTCTTT. Amino acids: CASSDRFTEAFF.

This clone has just one count. Other DNA sequences from this sample encode an identical CDR3 as well. The gene calls are TRBV5-1 and TRBJ2-3; TRBD2 matches 9 bases. The CDR3 loop spans 14 amino acids. CDR1 is SGHRS and CDR2 is YFSETQ in the germline V gene. J was trimmed by 3 bases and V by 4 bases; bases with no gene match: 3. The CDR3 reads CASSRLAGTDTQYF. CDR3 coding DNA: TGCGCCAGCAGCCGTCTAGCGGGGACAGATACGCAGTATTTT.

The chain recombines TRBV6-5 with TRBJ1-1; possibly TRBD1 for D (5 bases). V was trimmed by 5 bases and J by 8 bases, leaving 15 bases between them. Germline CDR1 MNHEY, CDR2 SVGAGI. CDR3 length: 13 residues. The CDR3: CASSPPGGAEAFF. CDR3 DNA: TGTGCCAGCAGTCCCCCCGGCGGGGCCGAAGCTTTCTTT.